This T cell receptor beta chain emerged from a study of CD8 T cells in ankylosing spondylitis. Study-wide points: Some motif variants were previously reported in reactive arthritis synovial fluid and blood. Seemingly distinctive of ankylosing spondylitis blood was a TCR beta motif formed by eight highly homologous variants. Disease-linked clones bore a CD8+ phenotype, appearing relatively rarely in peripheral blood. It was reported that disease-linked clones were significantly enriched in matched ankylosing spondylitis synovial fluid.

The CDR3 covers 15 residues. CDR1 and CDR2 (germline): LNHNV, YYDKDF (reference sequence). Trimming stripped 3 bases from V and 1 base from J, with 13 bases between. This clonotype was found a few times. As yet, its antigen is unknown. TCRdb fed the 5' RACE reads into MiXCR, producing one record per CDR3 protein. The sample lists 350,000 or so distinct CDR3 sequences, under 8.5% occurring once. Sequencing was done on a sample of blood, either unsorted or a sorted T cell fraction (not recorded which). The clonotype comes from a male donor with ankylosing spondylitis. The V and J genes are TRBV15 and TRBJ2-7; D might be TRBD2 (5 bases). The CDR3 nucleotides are TGTGCCACCAGCAGGGAGGATAAGGCTTCCTACGAGCAGTACTTC. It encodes CATSREDKASYEQYF.